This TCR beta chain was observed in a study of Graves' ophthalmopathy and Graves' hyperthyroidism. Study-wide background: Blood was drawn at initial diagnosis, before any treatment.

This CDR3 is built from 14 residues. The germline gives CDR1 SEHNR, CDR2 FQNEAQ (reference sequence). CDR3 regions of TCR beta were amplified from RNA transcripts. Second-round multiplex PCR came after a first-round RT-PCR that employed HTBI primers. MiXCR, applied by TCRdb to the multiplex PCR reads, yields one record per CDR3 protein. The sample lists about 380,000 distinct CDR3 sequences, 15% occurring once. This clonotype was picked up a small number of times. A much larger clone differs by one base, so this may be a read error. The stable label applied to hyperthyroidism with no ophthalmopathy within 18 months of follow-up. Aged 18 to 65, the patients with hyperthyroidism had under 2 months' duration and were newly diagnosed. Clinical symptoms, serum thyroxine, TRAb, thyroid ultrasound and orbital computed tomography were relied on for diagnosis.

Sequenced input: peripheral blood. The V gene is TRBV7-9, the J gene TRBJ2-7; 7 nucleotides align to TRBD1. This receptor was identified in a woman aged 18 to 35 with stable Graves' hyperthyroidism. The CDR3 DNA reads TGTGCCAGCAGCTTAGCGAGCACAGGGGCCGAGCAGTGCTTC. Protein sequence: CASSLASTGAEQCF.